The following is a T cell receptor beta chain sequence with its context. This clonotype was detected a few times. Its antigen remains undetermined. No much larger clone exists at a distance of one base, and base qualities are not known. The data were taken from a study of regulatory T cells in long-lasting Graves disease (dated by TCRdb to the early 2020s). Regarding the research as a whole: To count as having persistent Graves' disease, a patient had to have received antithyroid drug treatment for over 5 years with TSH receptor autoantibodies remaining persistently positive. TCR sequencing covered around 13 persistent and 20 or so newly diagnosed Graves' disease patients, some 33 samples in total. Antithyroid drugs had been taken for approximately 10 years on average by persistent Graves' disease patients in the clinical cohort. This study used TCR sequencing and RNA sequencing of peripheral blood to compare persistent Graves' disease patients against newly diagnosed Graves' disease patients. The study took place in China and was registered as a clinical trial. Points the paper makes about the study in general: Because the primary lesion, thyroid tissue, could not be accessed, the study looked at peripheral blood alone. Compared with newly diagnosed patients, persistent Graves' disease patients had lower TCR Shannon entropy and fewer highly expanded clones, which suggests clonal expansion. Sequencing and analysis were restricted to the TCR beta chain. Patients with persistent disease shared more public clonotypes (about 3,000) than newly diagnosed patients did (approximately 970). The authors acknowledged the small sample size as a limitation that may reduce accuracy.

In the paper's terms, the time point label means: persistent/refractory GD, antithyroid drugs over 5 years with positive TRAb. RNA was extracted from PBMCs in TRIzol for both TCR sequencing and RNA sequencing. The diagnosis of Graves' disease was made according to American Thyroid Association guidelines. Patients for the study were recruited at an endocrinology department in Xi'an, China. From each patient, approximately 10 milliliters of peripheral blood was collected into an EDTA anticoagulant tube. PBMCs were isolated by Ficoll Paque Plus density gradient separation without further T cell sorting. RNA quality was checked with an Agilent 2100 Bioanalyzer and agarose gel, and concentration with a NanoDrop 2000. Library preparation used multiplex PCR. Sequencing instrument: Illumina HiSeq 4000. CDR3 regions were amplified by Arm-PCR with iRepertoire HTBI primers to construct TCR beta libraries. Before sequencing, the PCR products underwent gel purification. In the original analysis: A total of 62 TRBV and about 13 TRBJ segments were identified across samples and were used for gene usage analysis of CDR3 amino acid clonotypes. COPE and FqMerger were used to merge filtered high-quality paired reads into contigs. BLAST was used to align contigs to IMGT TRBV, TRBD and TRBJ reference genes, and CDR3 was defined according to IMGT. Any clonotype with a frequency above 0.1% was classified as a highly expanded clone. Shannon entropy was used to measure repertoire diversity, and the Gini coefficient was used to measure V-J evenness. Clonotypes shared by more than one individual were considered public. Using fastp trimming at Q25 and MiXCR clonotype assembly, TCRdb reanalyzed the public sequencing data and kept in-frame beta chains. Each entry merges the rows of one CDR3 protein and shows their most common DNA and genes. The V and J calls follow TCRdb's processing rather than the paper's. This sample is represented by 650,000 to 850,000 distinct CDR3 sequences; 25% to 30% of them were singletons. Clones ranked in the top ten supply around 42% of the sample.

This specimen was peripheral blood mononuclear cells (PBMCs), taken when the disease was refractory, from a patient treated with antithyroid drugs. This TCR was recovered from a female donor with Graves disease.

The CDR3 protein sequence reads: CASSLAQGYTGELFF. The nucleotides are TGTGCCAGCAGTTTAGCCCAGGGGTACACCGGGGAGCTGTTTTTT. Here the chain combines TRBV12-3 or TRBV12-4 and TRBJ2-2, with TRBD1 tentatively as D gene (6 bases match). V was cut back by 0 bases and J by 3 bases, leaving a gap of 8 bases between them. Its CDR3 holds 15 amino acids, cysteine through phenylalanine. The entry retains the CDR3 DNA only, 45 bases that are in frame from base 1.